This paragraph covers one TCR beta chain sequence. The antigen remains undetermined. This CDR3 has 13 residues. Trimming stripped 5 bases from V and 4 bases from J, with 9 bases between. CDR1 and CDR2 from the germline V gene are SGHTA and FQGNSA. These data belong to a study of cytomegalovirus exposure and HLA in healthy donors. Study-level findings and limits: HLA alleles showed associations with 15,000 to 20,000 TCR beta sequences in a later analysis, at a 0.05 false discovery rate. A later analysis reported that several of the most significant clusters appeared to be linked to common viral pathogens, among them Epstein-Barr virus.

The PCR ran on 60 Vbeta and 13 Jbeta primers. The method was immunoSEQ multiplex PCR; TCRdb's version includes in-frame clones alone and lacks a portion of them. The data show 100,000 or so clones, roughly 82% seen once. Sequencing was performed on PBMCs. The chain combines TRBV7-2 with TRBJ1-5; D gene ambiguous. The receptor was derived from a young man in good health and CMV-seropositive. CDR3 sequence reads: CASSPSTNQPQHF. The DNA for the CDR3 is TGTGCCAGCAGCCCCTCTACTAATCAGCCCCAGCATTTT.